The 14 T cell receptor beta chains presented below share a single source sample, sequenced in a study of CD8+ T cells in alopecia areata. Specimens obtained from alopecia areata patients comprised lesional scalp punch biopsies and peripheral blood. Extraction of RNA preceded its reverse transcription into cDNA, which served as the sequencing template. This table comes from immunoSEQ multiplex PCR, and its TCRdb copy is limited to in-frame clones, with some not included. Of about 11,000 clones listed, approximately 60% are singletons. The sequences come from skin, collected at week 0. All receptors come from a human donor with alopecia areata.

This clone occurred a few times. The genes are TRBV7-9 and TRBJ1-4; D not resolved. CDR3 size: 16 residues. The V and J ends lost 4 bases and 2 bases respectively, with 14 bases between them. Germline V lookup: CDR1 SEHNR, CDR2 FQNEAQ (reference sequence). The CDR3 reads CASSSDSLATNEKLFF. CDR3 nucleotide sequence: TGTGCCAGCAGCTCGGACTCGTTAGCGACTAATGAAAAACTGTTTTTT. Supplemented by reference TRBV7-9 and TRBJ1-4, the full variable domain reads DTGVSQNPRHKITKRGQNVTFRCDPISEHNRLYWYRQTLGQGPEFLTYFQNEAQLEKSRLLSDRFSAERPKGSFSTLEIQRTEQGDSAMYLCASSSDSLATNEKLFFGSGTQLSVL.

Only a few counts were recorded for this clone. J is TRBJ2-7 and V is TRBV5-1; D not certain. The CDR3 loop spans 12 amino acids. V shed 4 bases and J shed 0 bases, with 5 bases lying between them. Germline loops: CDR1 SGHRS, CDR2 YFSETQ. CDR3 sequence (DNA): TGCGCCAGCAGCCTCAGCTCCTACGAGCAGTACTTC. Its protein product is CASSLSSYEQYF. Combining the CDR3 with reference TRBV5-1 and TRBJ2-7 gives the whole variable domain KAGVTQTPRYLIKTRGQQVTLSCSPISGHRSVSWYQQTPGQGLQFLFEYFSETQRNKGNFPGRFSGRQFSNSRSEMNVSTLELGDSALYLCASSLSSYEQYFGPGTRLTVT.

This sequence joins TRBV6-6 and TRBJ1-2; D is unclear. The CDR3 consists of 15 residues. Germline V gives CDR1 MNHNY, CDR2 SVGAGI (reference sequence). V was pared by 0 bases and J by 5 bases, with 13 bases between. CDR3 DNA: TGTGCCAGCAGTTACTCGATGCGGGAACCTTATGGCTACACCTTC. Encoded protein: CASSYSMREPYGYTF.

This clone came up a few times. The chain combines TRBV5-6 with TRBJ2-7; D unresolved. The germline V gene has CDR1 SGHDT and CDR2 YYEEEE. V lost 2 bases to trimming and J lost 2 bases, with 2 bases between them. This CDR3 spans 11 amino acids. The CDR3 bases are TGTGCCAGCAGCTTAGCCTACGAGCAGTACTTC. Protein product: CASSLAYEQYF.

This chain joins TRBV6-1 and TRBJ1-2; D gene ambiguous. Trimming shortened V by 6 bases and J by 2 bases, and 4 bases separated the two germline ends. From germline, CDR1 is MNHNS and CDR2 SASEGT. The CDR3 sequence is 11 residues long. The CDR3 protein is CASRLNYGYTF. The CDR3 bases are TGTGCCAGCAGGCTAAACTATGGCTACACCTTC.

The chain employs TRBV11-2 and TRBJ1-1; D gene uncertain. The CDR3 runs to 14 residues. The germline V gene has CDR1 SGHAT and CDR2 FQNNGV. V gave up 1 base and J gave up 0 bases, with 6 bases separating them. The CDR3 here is CASSLAPMNTEAFF. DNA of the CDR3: TGTGCCAGCAGCTTAGCCCCCATGAACACTGAAGCTTTCTTT. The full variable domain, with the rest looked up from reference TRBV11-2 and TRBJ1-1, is EAGVAQSPRYKIIEKRQSVAFWCNPISGHATLYWYQQILGQGPKLLIQFQNNGVVDDSQLPKDRFSAERLKGVDSTLKIQPAKLEDSAVYLCASSLAPMNTEAFFGQGTRLTVV.

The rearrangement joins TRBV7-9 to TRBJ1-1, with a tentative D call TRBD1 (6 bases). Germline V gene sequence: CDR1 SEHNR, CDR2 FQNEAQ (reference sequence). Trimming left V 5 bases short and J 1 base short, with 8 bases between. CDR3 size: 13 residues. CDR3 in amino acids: CASSTTGNTEAFF. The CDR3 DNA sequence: TGTGCCAGCAGCACGACAGGGAACACTGAAGCTTTCTTT. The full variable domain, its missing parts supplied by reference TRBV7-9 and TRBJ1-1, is DTGVSQNPRHKITKRGQNVTFRCDPISEHNRLYWYRQTLGQGPEFLTYFQNEAQLEKSRLLSDRFSAERPKGSFSTLEIQRTEQGDSAMYLCASSTTGNTEAFFGQGTRLTVV.

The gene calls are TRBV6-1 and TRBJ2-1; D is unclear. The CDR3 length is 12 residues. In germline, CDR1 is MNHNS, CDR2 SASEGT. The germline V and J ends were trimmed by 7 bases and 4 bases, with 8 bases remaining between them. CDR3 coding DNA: TGTGCCAGCACAGCCAGATACAATGAGCAGTTCTTC. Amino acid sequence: CASTARYNEQFF.

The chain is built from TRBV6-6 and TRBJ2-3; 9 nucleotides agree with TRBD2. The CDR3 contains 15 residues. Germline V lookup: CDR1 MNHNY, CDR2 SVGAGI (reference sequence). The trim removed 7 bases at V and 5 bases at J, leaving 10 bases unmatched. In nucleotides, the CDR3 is TGTGCCAGCACCTTAAGCGGGGGGCATGGAGATACGCAGTATTTT. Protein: CASTLSGGHGDTQYF.

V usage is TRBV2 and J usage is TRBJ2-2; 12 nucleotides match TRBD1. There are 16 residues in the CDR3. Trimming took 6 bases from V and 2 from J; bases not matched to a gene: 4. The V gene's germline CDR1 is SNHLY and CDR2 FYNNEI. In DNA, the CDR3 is TGTGCCAGCAGAGGGACAGGGGGCATCAACACCGGGGAGCTGTTTTTT. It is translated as CASRGTGGINTGELFF.

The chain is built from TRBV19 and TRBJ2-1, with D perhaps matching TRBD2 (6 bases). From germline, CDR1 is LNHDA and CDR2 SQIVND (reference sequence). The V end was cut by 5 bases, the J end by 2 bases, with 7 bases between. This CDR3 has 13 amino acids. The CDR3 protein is CASSPGAYNEQFF. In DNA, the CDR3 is TGTGCCAGTAGTCCGGGAGCCTACAATGAGCAGTTCTTC.

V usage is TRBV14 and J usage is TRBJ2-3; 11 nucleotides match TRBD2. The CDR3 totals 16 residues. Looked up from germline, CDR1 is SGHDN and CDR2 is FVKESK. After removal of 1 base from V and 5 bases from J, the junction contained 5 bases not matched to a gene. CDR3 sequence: CASSQALAGGQDTQYF. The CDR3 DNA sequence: TGTGCCAGCAGCCAAGCCCTAGCGGGGGGCCAAGATACGCAGTATTTT.

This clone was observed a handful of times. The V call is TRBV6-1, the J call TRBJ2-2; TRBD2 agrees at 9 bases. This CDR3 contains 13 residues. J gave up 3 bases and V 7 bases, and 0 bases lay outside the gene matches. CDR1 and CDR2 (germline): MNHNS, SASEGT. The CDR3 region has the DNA TGTGCCAGCACTAGCGGGGACACCGGGGAGCTGTTTTTT. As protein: CASTSGDTGELFF.

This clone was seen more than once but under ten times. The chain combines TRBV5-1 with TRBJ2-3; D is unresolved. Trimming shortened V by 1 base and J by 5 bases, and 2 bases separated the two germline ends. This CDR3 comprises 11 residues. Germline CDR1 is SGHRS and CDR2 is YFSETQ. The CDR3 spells CASSLRDTQYF. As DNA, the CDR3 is TGCGCCAGCAGCTTGAGAGATACGCAGTATTTT.